A selection of T cell receptor beta chains follows, all from one sample in a study of CD4 T cells in relation to SARS-CoV-2 and coronaviruses. Profiling relied on immunoSEQ multiplex PCR, and the TCRdb table lists in-frame clones only, not all of them. The sample has more than 20,000 clones, about three quarters seen once. These receptors have no identified antigens. Sequences were obtained from CD4+ T cells from PBMCs, cultured in vitro. All receptors derive from a human donor in good health. Both conserved end residues are trimmed from each CDR3.

v_call	cdr3_length	j_call	cdr3_aa
TRBV11-3	14	TRBJ2-1	ASSLEGSGGASEQF
TRBV19	10	TRBJ1-5	ASSNGQGLMH
TRBV5-1	12	TRBJ2-5	ASSLVLDQETQY
TRBV6-5	12	TRBJ2-3	ASRMGLDKTKQY
TRBV9	13	TRBJ2-2	ASSVGQDNTGELF
TRBV19	14	TRBJ2-1	ASSMTGLHSYNEQF
TRBV6-2/TRBV6-3	13	TRBJ1-6	ASSYSSQAYSPLH
TRBV5-1	12	TRBJ2-2	ASSQDRGTGELF
TRBV6-5	11	TRBJ1-5	ASGSVSNQPQH
TRBV4-3	11	TRBJ2-7	ASSQDGGRGRY
TRBV7-8	13	TRBJ1-3	ASSAGAGGGNTIY
TRBV9	12	TRBJ1-4	ASSVGGLREKLF
TRBV6-2/TRBV6-3	12	TRBJ2-3	ASSTGGGTDTQY
TRBV14	12	TRBJ2-1	ASSPRQGPNEQF
TRBV7-2	11	TRBJ1-2	ASSLQGSYGYT
TRBV5-1	13	TRBJ2-1	ASSLVVSSYNEQF
TRBV3-1/TRBV3-2	13	TRBJ2-3	ASSQDSRRGDTQY
TRBV19	12	TRBJ1-1	ASSNAGFGTEAF
TRBV10-3	11	TRBJ2-3	AMQTRPTDTQY
TRBV7-2	12	TRBJ2-1	ATQPGLVYNEQF
TRBV7-3	11	TRBJ1-1	ASSSWTGTEAF
TRBV9	14	TRBJ2-3	ASSEGTSGSSDTQY
TRBV6-5	10	TRBJ1-5	ASSYSGGTQH
TRBV5-1	12	TRBJ2-3	ASLEGRATDTQY
TRBV9	13	TRBJ2-7	ASSVEGQGASRQY
TRBV10-3	10	TRBJ1-3	AISESDRTIY
TRBV4-2	12	TRBJ2-7	ASSQDRASYEQY
TRBV29-1	15	TRBJ2-4	SVDVTGTSGGASIQY
TRBV2	9	TRBJ1-4	ATGANEKLF
TRBV12-5	17	TRBJ2-7	ASGLVLTGKSGSSYEQY
TRBV12-3/TRBV12-4	11	TRBJ2-1	ASSPIVVNEQF
TRBV6-2/TRBV6-3	12	TRBJ2-2	ASSWRGGPGELF
TRBV5-6	11	TRBJ1-2	ASSLMEGYGYT
TRBV6-5	13	TRBJ2-5	ASKFSAGVQETQY
TRBV30	14	TRBJ2-1	ALARRSGGTYNEQF
TRBV7-9	13	TRBJ1-2	ASSLGDRGDYGYT
TRBV2	13	TRBJ2-3	ASSTSGLGTDTQY
TRBV6-5	14	TRBJ2-7	ASSYPRTGGVHEQY
TRBV7-8	17	TRBJ2-7	ASSPSRGLAGGRVYEQY
TRBV4-3	14	TRBJ1-4	ASSLVDRGPNEKLF
TRBV10-3	12	TRBJ1-4	AISPSGNLEKLF
TRBV3-1/TRBV3-2	16	TRBJ2-3	ASSQVQGLAGSVDTQY